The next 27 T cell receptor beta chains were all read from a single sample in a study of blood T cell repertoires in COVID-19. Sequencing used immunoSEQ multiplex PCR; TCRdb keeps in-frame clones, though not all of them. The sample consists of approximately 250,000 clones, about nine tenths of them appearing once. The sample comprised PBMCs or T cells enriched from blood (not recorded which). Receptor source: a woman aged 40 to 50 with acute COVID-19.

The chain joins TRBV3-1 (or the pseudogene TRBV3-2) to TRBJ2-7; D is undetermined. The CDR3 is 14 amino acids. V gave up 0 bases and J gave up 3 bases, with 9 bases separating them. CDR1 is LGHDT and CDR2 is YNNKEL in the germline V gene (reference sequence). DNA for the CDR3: TGTGCCAGCAGCCAAGATATGGGCAGCTACGAGCAGTACGTC. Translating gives CASSQDMGSYEQYV.

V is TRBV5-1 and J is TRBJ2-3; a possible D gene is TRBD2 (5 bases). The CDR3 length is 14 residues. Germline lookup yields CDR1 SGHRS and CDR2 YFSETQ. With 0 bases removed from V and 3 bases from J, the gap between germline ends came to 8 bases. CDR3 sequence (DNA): TGCGCCAGCAGCTTGGGAGGGTTTACAGATACGCAGTATTTT. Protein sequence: CASSLGGFTDTQYF.

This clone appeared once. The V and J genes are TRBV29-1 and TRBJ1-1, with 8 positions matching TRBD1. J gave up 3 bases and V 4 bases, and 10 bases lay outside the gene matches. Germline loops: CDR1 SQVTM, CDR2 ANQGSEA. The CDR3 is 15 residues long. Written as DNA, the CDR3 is TGCAGCGTTGCCAGCCAGAACAGGGGGGACACTGAAGCTTTCTTT. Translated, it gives CSVASQNRGDTEAFF.

The CDR3 DNA follows: TGTGCCAGTACCCTGAGAGGGCCACTTCCCTATGGCTACACCTTC. Amino acid sequence: CASTLRGPLPYGYTF. This chain uses TRBV19 with TRBJ1-2; no clear D gene. Trimming took 7 bases from V and 4 from J, leaving 19 bases between them. Germline values: CDR1 LNHDA, CDR2 SQIVND (reference sequence). This CDR3 spans 15 amino acids.

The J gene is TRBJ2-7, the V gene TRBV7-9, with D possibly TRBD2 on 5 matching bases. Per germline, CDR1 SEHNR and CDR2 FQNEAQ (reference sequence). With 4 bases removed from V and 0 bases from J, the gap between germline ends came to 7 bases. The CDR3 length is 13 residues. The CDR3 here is CASSYGNSYEQYV. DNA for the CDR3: TGTGCCAGCAGCTACGGGAACTCCTACGAGCAGTACGTC.

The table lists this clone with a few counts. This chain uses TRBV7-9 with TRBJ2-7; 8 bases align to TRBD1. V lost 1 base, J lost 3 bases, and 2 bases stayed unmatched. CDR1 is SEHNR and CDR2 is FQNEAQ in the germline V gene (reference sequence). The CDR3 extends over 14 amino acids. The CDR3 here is CASSLGDRSYEQYV. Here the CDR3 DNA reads TGTGCCAGCAGCTTAGGGGACAGGAGCTACGAGCAGTACGTC.

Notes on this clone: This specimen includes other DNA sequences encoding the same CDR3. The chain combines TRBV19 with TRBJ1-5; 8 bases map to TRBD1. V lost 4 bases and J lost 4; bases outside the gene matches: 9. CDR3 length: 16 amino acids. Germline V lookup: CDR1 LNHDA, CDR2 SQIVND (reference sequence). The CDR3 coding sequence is TGTGCCAGTAGTACTGGGACAGGCCGGACGAATCAGCCCCAGCATTTT. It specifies CASSTGTGRTNQPQHF.

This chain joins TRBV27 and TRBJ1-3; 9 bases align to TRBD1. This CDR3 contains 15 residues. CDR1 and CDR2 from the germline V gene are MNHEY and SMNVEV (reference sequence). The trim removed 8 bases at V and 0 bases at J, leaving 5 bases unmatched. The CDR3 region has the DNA TGTGCCAGCCATGGGACAGGGATCTCTGGAAACACCATATATTTT. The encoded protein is CASHGTGISGNTIYF.

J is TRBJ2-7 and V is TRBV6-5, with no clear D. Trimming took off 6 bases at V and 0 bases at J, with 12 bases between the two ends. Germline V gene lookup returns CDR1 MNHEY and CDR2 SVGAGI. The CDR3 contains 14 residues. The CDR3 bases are TGTGCCAGCAGGAGCGACGGTAGCTCCTACGAGCAGTACTTC. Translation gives CASRSDGSSYEQYF.

Here the CDR3 reads CASSYVGFKDTQYF. The CDR3 DNA is TGTGCCAGCAGTTACGTCGGTTTTAAAGATACGCAGTATTTT. The chain combines TRBV6-5 with TRBJ2-3; D call uncertain. This CDR3 has 14 residues. The germline V and J ends were trimmed by 2 bases and 5 bases, with 11 bases remaining between them. In germline, CDR1 is MNHEY, CDR2 SVGAGI.

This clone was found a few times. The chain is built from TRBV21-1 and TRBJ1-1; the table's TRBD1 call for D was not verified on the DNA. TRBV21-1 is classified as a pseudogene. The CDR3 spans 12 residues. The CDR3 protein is CASSKGTGGTFF. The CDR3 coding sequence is TGTGCCAGCAGCAAAGGTACAGGGGGAACTTTCTTT.

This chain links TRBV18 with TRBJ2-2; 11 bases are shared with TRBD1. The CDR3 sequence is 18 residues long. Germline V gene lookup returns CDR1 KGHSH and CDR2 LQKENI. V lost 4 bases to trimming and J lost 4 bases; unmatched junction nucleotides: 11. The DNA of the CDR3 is TGTGCCAGCTCACGACGGGACCAGGGACAGGGGGGCACCGGGGAGCTGTTTTTT. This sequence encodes CASSRRDQGQGGTGELFF.

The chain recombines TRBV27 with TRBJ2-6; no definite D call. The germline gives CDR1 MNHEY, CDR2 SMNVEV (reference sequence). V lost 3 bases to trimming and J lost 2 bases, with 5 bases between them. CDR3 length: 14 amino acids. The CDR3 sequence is CASSLRTGANVLTF. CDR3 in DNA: TGTGCCAGCAGTTTGCGGACTGGGGCCAACGTCCTGACTTTC.

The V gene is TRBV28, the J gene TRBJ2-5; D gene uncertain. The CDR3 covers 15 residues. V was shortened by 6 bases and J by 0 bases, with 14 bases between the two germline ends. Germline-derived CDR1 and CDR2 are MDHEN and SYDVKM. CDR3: CASSPRDWHQETQYF. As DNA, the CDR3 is TGTGCCAGCAGCCCCCGTGATTGGCACCAAGAGACCCAGTACTTC.

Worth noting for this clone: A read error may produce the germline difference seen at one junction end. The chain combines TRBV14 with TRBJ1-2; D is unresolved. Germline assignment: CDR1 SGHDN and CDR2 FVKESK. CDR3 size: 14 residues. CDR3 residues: CASSQDLALYGYIF. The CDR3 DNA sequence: TGTGCCAGCAGCCAAGATTTAGCCCTCTATGGCTACATCTTC.

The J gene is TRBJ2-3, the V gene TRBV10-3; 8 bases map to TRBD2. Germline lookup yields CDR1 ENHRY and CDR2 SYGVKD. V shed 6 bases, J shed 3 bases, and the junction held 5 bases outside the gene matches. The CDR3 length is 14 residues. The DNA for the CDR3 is TGTGCCATCAGCATGCTAGCGGGTACAGATACGCAGTATTTT. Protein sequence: CAISMLAGTDTQYF.

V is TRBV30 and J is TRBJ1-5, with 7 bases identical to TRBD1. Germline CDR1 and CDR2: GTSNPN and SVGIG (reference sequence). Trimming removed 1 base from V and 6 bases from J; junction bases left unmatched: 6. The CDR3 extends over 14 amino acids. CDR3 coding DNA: TGTGCCTGGAGTGCCGGAGGGGGCGGTCAGCCCCAGCATTTT. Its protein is CAWSAGGGGQPQHF.

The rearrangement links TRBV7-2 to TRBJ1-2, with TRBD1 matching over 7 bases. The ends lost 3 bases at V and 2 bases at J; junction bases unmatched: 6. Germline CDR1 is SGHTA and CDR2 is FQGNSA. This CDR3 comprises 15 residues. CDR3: CASSLSWDSNYGYTF. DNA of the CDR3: TGTGCCAGCAGCTTGAGCTGGGACAGCAACTATGGCTACACCTTC.

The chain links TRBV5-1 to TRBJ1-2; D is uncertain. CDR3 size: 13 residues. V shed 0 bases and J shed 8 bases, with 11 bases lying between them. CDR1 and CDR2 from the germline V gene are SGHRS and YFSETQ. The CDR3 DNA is TGCGCCAGCAGCTTGGGGCTCCTAGAGGGCTACACCTTC. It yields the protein CASSLGLLEGYTF. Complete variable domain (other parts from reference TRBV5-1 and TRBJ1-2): KAGVTQTPRYLIKTRGQQVTLSCSPISGHRSVSWYQQTPGQGLQFLFEYFSETQRNKGNFPGRFSGRQFSNSRSEMNVSTLELGDSALYLCASSLGLLEGYTFGSGTRLTVV.

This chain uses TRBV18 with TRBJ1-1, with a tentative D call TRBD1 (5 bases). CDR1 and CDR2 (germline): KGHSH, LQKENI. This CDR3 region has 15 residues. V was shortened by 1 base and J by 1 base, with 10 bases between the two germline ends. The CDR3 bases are TGTGCCAGCTCACCACGGGGGGTGGGGAACACTGAAGCTTTCTTT. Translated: CASSPRGVGNTEAFF.

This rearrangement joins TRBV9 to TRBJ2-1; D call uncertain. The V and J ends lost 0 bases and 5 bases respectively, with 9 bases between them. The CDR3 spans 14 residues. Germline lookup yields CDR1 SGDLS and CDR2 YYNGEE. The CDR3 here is CASSVGRRNNEQFF. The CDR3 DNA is TGTGCCAGCAGCGTAGGACGCAGGAACAATGAGCAGTTCTTC.

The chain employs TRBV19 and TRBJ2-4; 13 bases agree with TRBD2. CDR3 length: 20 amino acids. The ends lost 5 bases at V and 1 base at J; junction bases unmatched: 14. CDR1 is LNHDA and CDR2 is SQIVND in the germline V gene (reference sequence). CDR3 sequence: CASSSKPTSGRAGAKNIQYF. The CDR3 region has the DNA TGTGCCAGTAGTTCCAAGCCTACTAGCGGGAGGGCGGGGGCCAAAAACATTCAGTACTTC.

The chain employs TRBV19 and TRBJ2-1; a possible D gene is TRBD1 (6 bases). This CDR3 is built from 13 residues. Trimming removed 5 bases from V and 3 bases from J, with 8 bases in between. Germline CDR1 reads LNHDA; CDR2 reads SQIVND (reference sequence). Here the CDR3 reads CASSRDNYNEQFF. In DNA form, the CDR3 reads TGTGCCAGTAGTCGGGACAACTACAATGAGCAGTTCTTC. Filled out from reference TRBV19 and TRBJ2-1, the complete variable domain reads DGGITQSPKYLFRKEGQNVTLSCEQNLNHDAMYWYRQDPGQGLRLIYYSQIVNDFQKGDIAEGYSVSREKKESFPLTVTSAQKNPTAFYLCASSRDNYNEQFFGPGTRLTVL.

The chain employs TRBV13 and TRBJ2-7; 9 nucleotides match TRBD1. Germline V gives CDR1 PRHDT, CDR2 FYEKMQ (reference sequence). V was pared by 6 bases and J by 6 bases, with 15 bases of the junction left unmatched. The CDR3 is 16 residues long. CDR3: CASSRFRTGVSGEQYV. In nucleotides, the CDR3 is TGTGCCAGCAGTCGATTTAGGACAGGGGTGTCAGGCGAGCAGTACGTC.

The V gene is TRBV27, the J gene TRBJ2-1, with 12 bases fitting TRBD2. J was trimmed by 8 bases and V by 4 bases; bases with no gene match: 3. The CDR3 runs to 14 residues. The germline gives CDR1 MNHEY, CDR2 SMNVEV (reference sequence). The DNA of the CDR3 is TGTGCCAGCAGTTCCGGGACTAGCGGGCATGAGCAGTTCTTC. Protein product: CASSSGTSGHEQFF.

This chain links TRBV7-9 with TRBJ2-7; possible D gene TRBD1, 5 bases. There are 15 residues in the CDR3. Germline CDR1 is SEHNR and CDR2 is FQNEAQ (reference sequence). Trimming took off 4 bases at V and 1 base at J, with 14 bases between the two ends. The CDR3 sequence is CASSSYDSVSYEQYF. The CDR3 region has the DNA TGTGCCAGCAGCTCATACGACAGCGTATCCTACGAGCAGTACTTC.

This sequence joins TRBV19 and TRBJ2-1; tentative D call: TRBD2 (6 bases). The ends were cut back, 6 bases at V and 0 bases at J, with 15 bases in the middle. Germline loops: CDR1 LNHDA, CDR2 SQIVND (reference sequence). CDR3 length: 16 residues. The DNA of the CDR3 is TGTGCCAGTAGATACTCTATGGGGGGCTCCTACAATGAGCAGTTCTTC. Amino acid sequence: CASRYSMGGSYNEQFF.